A single T cell receptor beta chain is shown here with its context. What it binds is not known. Use of 60 Vbeta and 13 Jbeta primers characterized the PCR. Repertoires were generated with immunoSEQ multiplex PCR, while TCRdb's copy carries only in-frame clones and drops some. This sample has some 250,000 clones, with around 80% found just once. These data originate in a study of cytomegalovirus exposure and HLA in healthy donors. Study-wide results and caveats: TCR beta sequences reportedly predicted the HLA-A and HLA-B alleles of most subjects accurately.

What was sequenced was PBMCs. The sequence derives from a woman aged 40 to 50 in good health and CMV-seropositive.

The CDR3 here is CASSHTDQGQPQHF. CDR3 DNA sequence: TGTGCCAGCTCGCATACCGACCAGGGTCAGCCCCAGCATTTT. The chain is built from TRBV18 and TRBJ1-5; possibly TRBD1 for D (5 bases). The CDR3 runs 14 residues. The germline V gene has CDR1 KGHSH and CDR2 LQKENI. The germline V and J ends were trimmed by 6 bases and 6 bases, with 15 bases remaining between them. Filled out from reference TRBV18 and TRBJ1-5, the complete variable domain reads NAGVMQNPRHLVRRRGQEARLRCSPMKGHSHVYWYRQLPEEGLKFMVYLQKENIIDESGMPKERFSAEFPKEGPSILRIQQVVRGDSAAYFCASSHTDQGQPQHFGDGTRLSIL.